This T cell receptor beta chain was recorded in a study of blood T cell repertoires in COVID-19. About the study: The United States, Italy and Spain supplied acute and convalescent COVID-19 samples. Nucleic acid was either cDNA or gDNA, and it came from T cells, B-cell-depleted T cells, or PBMCs.

As handled by the study authors: Nucleated cell number was recorded as an estimate derived from reference gene primer amplification. Sequenced by immunoSEQ multiplex PCR; TCRdb stores in-frame clones only, minus some. V, J and clone size are taken as reported in that table, and D and trimming were inferred from the DNA itself. The sample consists of under 95,000 clones, roughly 87% of them appearing once. V lost 5 bases, J lost 3 bases, and 7 bases stayed unmatched. The CDR3 runs 16 residues. From germline, CDR1 is PRHDT and CDR2 FYEKMQ (reference sequence). Sample: peripheral blood. V gene TRBV13 combines with J gene TRBJ2-2; the match to TRBD2 covers 9 bases. The receptor was derived from a man aged 50-59 years with acute or convalescent COVID-19. CDR3 sequence reads: CASSPPLAGYTGELFF. Written as DNA, the CDR3 is TGTGCCAGCAGCCCCCCGCTAGCGGGGTACACCGGGGAGCTGTTTTTT.